The following is a T cell receptor beta chain sequence with its context. Its antigen is unknown. This entry is derived from a study of identical twins. Broader study findings: Within beta out-of-frame sequences, the excess sharing observed between twins was weaker.

After template switching added a universal primer site, the resulting cDNA carried unique molecular identifiers. Each CDR3 protein is one row after TCRdb ran MiXCR on the 5' RACE reads. The sample has hundreds of thousands of distinct CDR3 sequences; approximately 7% are singletons. The CDR3 length is 13 residues. Germline values: CDR1 MDHEN, CDR2 SYDVKM. The V end was cut by 3 bases, the J end by 8 bases, with 12 bases between. The same sample was also used in a study of yellow fever vaccine responses in identical twins. That work contributes: Reportedly, twins' vaccine T cell responses looked partly convergent and partly personalized.

This sequence was found in a young woman in good health. Sequenced sample: memory (CD45RO+) T cells sorted from blood. The chain employs TRBV28 and TRBJ2-3; D may be TRBD1 or TRBD2 (5 bases each). The CDR3 DNA sequence: TGTGCCAGCAGTTTGGGGGTAGAGGCTACGCAGTATTTT. Translation: CASSLGVEATQYF.